This T cell receptor beta chain emerged from a study of cytotoxic CD8 clonotypes in ibrutinib-treated CLL. About the study: Included were approximately ten relapsed/refractory and about 14 treatment-naive patients, of whom approximately 18 were IGHV unmutated. Response specimens were obtained following a median treatment duration of roughly 11 months, with a range of 6 to 36. Productive templates per sample averaged 255,043; productive rearrangements, some 99,000. Findings of the study overall: Progressing patients had sampling times that differed from those of sustained-remission patients.

TCRdb keeps only in-frame clones here, not all; method: immunoSEQ multiplex PCR. Of around 330,000 clones listed, over 55% are singletons. Regarding this clone: Its specificity is unknown.

V lost 0 bases, J lost 5 bases, and 16 bases lay in between. The CDR3 runs 16 residues. Germline loops: CDR1 SGHDN, CDR2 FVKESK. The sample was PBMCs, taken after 36 months of ibrutinib treatment. The source of this sequence is a human donor with chronic lymphocytic leukemia. The rearrangement links TRBV14 to TRBJ2-5; TRBD2 is a possible D gene (6 bases). CDR3 in amino acids: CASSQDSLTSRETQYF. The CDR3 nucleotides are TGTGCCAGCAGCCAAGACTCCCTTACTAGCCGGGAGACCCAGTACTTC.